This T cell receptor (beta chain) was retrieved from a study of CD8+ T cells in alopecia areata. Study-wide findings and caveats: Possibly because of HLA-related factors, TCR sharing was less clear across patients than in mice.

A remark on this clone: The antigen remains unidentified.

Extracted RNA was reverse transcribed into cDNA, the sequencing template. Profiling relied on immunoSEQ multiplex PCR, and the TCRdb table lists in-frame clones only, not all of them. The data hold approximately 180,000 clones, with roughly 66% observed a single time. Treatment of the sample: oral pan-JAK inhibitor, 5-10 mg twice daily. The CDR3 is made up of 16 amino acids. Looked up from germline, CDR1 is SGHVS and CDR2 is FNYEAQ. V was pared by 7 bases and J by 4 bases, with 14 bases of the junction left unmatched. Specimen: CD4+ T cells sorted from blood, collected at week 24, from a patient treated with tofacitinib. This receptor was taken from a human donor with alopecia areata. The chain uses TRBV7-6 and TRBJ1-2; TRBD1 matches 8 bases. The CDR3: CASKERGAGGIYGYTF. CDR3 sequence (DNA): TGTGCCAGCAAAGAAAGGGGGGCAGGGGGCATCTATGGCTACACCTTC.